One and the same sample provided the 19 T cell receptor beta chains below, sequenced in a study of beta chain features in type 1 diabetes. Expressed TCRB transcripts were sequenced because the entire RNA isolate underwent reverse transcription. Repertoires were generated with immunoSEQ multiplex PCR, while TCRdb's copy carries only in-frame clones and drops some. The sample includes about 150,000 clones, 7.5% to 8.5% of them seen just once. These receptors are not linked to any known antigen. Whole-study findings and limits: The study found moderately but significantly shorter TCRB CDR3s in all four CD4+ subsets of Type 1 diabetes patients.

The sequenced sample consisted of central memory CD4+ T cells from blood. These receptors originate from a man aged 18 to 30 with type 1 diabetes.

A few counts support this clone. The genes are TRBV28 and TRBJ1-2; 8 positions agree with TRBD1. Trimming cost V 6 bases and J 1 base; bases outside gene matches: 4. Per germline, CDR1 MDHEN and CDR2 SYDVKM. The CDR3 is 14 amino acids. The CDR3 DNA reads TGTGCCAGCAGGGATGGACAGGGTAACTATGGCTACACCTTC. This gives the protein CASRDGQGNYGYTF.

This clone was observed a handful of times. The chain combines TRBV29-1 with TRBJ2-1; 7 nucleotides agree with TRBD2. From germline, CDR1 is SQVTM and CDR2 ANQGSEA. V trimming: 3 bases; J trimming: 6 bases; junction bases outside the gene matches: 8. The CDR3 runs to 14 residues. Written as DNA, the CDR3 is TGCAGCGTTGAGCTAGCGGACAAAGGCAATGAGCAGTTCTTC. Encoded protein: CSVELADKGNEQFF.

This clone occurred a few times. CDR3: CASGGQGVSYEQYF. CDR3 DNA sequence: TGTGCCAGCGGGGGACAGGGGGTCTCCTACGAGCAGTACTTC. This chain joins TRBV27 and TRBJ2-7; TRBD1 agrees at 11 bases. The V gene end was trimmed by 8 bases and the J gene end by 0 bases; junction bases not matched to a gene: 3. CDR1 and CDR2 from the germline V gene are MNHEY and SMNVEV (reference sequence). There are 14 residues in the CDR3.

The genes are TRBV5-1 and TRBJ2-1, with D perhaps TRBD1 (6 bases). Germline CDR1 reads SGHRS; CDR2 reads YFSETQ. V dropped 0 bases and J dropped 0 bases, with 7 bases sitting between them. This CDR3 is built from 15 residues. The CDR3 DNA sequence: TGCGCCAGCAGCTTGGAACAGGGCTCCTACAATGAGCAGTTCTTC. As protein: CASSLEQGSYNEQFF.

There are a few counts of this clone. Within the sample, other DNA sequences also encode this same CDR3. The chain employs TRBV30 and TRBJ1-3; no clear D. This CDR3 spans 13 amino acids. Deletions cut 0 bases from V and 7 bases from J, with 10 bases between. Germline CDR1 reads GTSNPN; CDR2 reads SVGIG (reference sequence). CDR3 amino acids: CAWSVSGRNTIYF. DNA of the CDR3: TGTGCCTGGAGTGTGTCGGGGAGGAACACCATATATTTT.

The table lists this clone with many counts. This rearrangement joins TRBV15 to TRBJ1-5, with D possibly matching TRBD1 (6 bases). This CDR3 has 16 residues. V gave up 0 bases and J gave up 6 bases, with 15 bases separating them. The germline V gene encodes CDR1 LNHNV and CDR2 YYDKDF (reference sequence). CDR3 sequence (DNA): TGTGCCACCAGCAGAGATCGCATGGGGGCCACTCAGCCCCAGCATTTT. This codes for CATSRDRMGATQPQHF.

The chain has TRBV10-3 and TRBJ2-7; D unclear. Germline V gene data show CDR1 as ENHRY and CDR2 as SYGVKD. V was cut by 6 bases and J by 0 bases, with 9 bases left in between. This CDR3 spans 13 amino acids. In nucleotides, the CDR3 is TGTGCCATCAGAGAAGCTAACTCCTACGAGCAGTACTTC. Protein: CAIREANSYEQYF.

The chain joins TRBV7-9 to TRBJ2-5, with D possibly being TRBD1 (6 bases). Germline assignment: CDR1 SEHNR and CDR2 FQNEAQ (reference sequence). The CDR3 is 14 amino acids. V lost 5 bases to trimming and J lost 5 bases, with 15 bases between them. CDR3 bases: TGTGCCAGCAGCCGAACAGGGAATTGGGAGACCCAGTACTTC. Translation: CASSRTGNWETQYF.

This clone came up a few times. This chain joins TRBV18 and TRBJ2-5; tentatively, D is TRBD2 (5 bases). The CDR3 runs to 15 residues. V dropped 3 bases and J dropped 9 bases, with 20 bases sitting between them. Germline CDR1 reads KGHSH; CDR2 reads LQKENI. CDR3 DNA: TGTGCCAGCTCACCTGGGTCCGGGCGTGAGGGTTCCCAGTACTTC. Amino acid sequence: CASSPGSGREGSQYF.

This clone occurred a few times. The chain employs TRBV11-2 and TRBJ1-5; D not certain. The CDR3 contains 15 residues. CDR1 is SGHAT, CDR2 FQNNGV, per germline. Trimming removed 0 bases at V and 6 bases at J, with 12 bases between. In DNA, the CDR3 is TGTGCCAGCAGCTTAGAGGGGAGAACGGGTCAGCCCCAGCATTTT. Translation: CASSLEGRTGQPQHF.

This clone was detected a few times. The rearrangement uses TRBV29-1 and TRBJ2-2, with D maybe TRBD1 (6 bases). Germline values: CDR1 SQVTM, CDR2 ANQGSEA. V was shortened by 7 bases and J by 7 bases, with 19 bases between the two germline ends. The CDR3 loop spans 14 amino acids. The CDR3 loop reads CSAKWETGGGELFF. CDR3 in DNA: TGCAGCGCCAAATGGGAGACAGGCGGCGGGGAGCTGTTTTTT.

This clone was picked up a small number of times. The chain combines TRBV18 with TRBJ1-2; 7 bases are a match to TRBD1. Trimming cost V 1 base and J 6 bases; bases outside gene matches: 5. In germline, CDR1 is KGHSH, CDR2 LQKENI. This CDR3 has 14 residues. The CDR3 reads CASSPRAGGDGYTF. The DNA for the CDR3 is TGTGCCAGCTCACCACGGGCAGGGGGAGATGGCTACACCTTC.

The V and J genes are TRBV19 and TRBJ1-5; D gene uncertain. Trimming took 6 bases from V and 0 from J, leaving 12 bases between them. This CDR3 comprises 15 residues. Germline V gene data show CDR1 as LNHDA and CDR2 as SQIVND (reference sequence). Here the CDR3 reads CASSTGLFSNQPQHF. CDR3 DNA: TGTGCCAGTAGCACCGGACTGTTTAGCAATCAGCCCCAGCATTTT.

This clone was observed a few times. The chain uses TRBV5-4 and TRBJ2-1; possible D gene TRBD1, 5 bases. The CDR3 loop spans 13 amino acids. From germline, CDR1 is SGHNT and CDR2 YYREEE (reference sequence). Deletions cut 4 bases from V and 5 bases from J, with 10 bases between. The CDR3 bases are TGTGCCAGCAGCCTTACCAGGGACAATGAGCAGTTCTTC. Translating it yields CASSLTRDNEQFF.

This clone was detected many times. The CDR3 loop is CAIGASGTDTQYF. The CDR3 DNA reads as TGTGCCATCGGGGCGTCGGGCACAGATACGCAGTATTTT. The V call is TRBV10-3, the J call TRBJ2-3, with TRBD1 as a possible D gene (5 bases). This CDR3 contains 13 residues. Trimming pared 8 bases from V and 1 base from J, leaving 10 bases between. Per the germline V gene, CDR1 is ENHRY and CDR2 is SYGVKD.

The gene calls are TRBV9 and TRBJ1-2; a weak D match, TRBD1 (6 bases). The germline gives CDR1 SGDLS, CDR2 YYNGEE. CDR3 length: 15 residues. Trimming cost V 3 bases and J 4 bases, with 16 bases left between them. CDR3 bases: TGTGCCAGCAGCGCTTCGGCAGGGGTGGGCTATGGCTACACCTTC. Protein: CASSASAGVGYGYTF.

This clone was found a few times. The chain links TRBV14 to TRBJ1-1; D is possibly TRBD1 (6 bases). Germline V gives CDR1 SGHDN, CDR2 FVKESK. The CDR3 length is 15 residues. V lost 4 bases and J 6 bases, leaving 18 bases between the germline ends. The CDR3 loop is CASSPGHGQSAEAFF. The DNA of the CDR3 is TGTGCCAGCAGCCCGGGGCATGGACAGAGCGCTGAAGCTTTCTTT.

The CDR3 loop is CASSFNWGGNEQYF. DNA for the CDR3: TGTGCCAGCAGCTTTAATTGGGGGGGCAACGAGCAGTACTTC. This chain uses TRBV7-2 with TRBJ2-7; perhaps TRBD2 as D (7 bases). CDR3 length equals 14 residues. Trimming shortened V by 3 bases and J by 5 bases, and 14 bases separated the two germline ends. CDR1 and CDR2 (germline): SGHTA, FQGNSA.

This clone was seen a few times. The sample holds other DNA sequences that translate to the same CDR3. The gene calls are TRBV4-1 and TRBJ2-1, with 9 bases fitting TRBD2. Germline assignment: CDR1 MGHRA and CDR2 YSYEKL. J gave up 5 bases and V 1 base, and 6 bases lay outside the gene matches. The CDR3 loop spans 16 amino acids. The CDR3 spells CASSQGPGLADNEQFF. In DNA form, the CDR3 reads TGCGCCAGCAGCCAAGGCCCGGGACTAGCAGACAATGAGCAGTTCTTC.